The 13 T cell receptor beta chains presented below share a single source sample, sequenced in a study of shared clonotypes between healthy human individuals. Sequencing used immunoSEQ multiplex PCR; TCRdb keeps in-frame clones, though not all of them. The table shows some 580,000 clones, with around 97% occurring only once. The sample consisted of naive CD4+ T cells sorted from blood. The sample's subset: CD45RA+ positively selected. The receptors derive from a woman aged 30 to 39 in good health.

The CDR3 loop is CASTRGEYNEQFF. CDR3 bases: TGTGCCAGCACCCGGGGAGAGTACAATGAGCAGTTCTTC. The rearrangement uses TRBV2 and TRBJ2-1; maybe TRBD2 (5 bases). Trimming removed 7 bases at V and 4 bases at J, with 11 bases between. Germline CDR1 reads SNHLY; CDR2 reads FYNNEI. This CDR3 has 13 amino acids.

The chain recombines TRBV10-3 with TRBJ2-7; D is unclear. From germline, CDR1 is ENHRY and CDR2 SYGVKD. Trimming took 2 bases from V and 0 from J, leaving 8 bases between them. CDR3 length: 14 residues. CDR3 DNA sequence: TGTGCCATCAGTGAGCACGGCCCCTCCTACGAGCAGTACTTC. Translating it yields CAISEHGPSYEQYF.

This sequence joins TRBV4-1 and TRBJ1-4; D gene unclear. Germline V gene lookup returns CDR1 MGHRA and CDR2 YSYEKL. The V and J ends lost 1 base and 0 bases respectively, with 9 bases between them. CDR3 length: 16 amino acids. The CDR3 loop reads CASSQGSFATNEKLFF. The CDR3 DNA reads TGCGCCAGCAGCCAAGGGAGTTTTGCAACTAATGAAAAACTGTTTTTT.

The chain links TRBV10-3 to TRBJ2-1; 13 bases map to TRBD2. Germline V gene data show CDR1 as ENHRY and CDR2 as SYGVKD. With 3 bases clipped from V and 4 bases from J, the junction kept 6 bases outside the gene matches. The CDR3 extends over 17 amino acids. DNA of the CDR3: TGTGCCATCAGTGAAACTAGCGGGAGGGCCGGGTACAATGAGCAGTTCTTC. Encoded protein: CAISETSGRAGYNEQFF.

The rearrangement uses TRBV7-9 and TRBJ2-1; TRBD2 agrees at 12 bases. The CDR3 runs 16 residues. The junction had 10 bases not matched to a gene; V was cut back by 7 bases and J by 6 bases. Germline loops: CDR1 SEHNR, CDR2 FQNEAQ (reference sequence). This chain's CDR3 is CASTSKLAGGSNEQFF. The CDR3 DNA follows: TGTGCCAGCACCTCGAAACTAGCGGGAGGTTCCAATGAGCAGTTCTTC.

The chain has TRBV6-1 and TRBJ1-1, with D unresolved. Germline CDR1 and CDR2: MNHNS and SASEGT. The CDR3 is 13 amino acids. Trimming took off 7 bases at V and 7 bases at J, with 16 bases between the two ends. The CDR3 here is CASKWGATSEAFF. In DNA, the CDR3 is TGTGCCAGCAAGTGGGGAGCGACGAGTGAAGCTTTCTTT.

The chain couples TRBV29-1 to TRBJ1-1, with D possibly being TRBD1 (5 bases). This CDR3 is 12 amino acids long. Trimming cost V 6 bases and J 8 bases, with 16 bases left between them. Germline V gene sequence: CDR1 SQVTM, CDR2 ANQGSEA. The CDR3 coding sequence is TGCAGCGTCGGGACGTTTGGGGGGGAAGCTTTCTTT. This sequence encodes CSVGTFGGEAFF.

V is TRBV18 and J is TRBJ2-1, with D perhaps TRBD2 (6 bases). Trimming pared 3 bases from V and 0 bases from J, leaving 12 bases between. Germline-derived CDR1 and CDR2 are KGHSH and LQKENI. The CDR3 totals 16 residues. The CDR3 DNA reads as TGTGCCAGCTCACCGCCGACTAGGAGCTCCTACAATGAGCAGTTCTTC. This gives the protein CASSPPTRSSYNEQFF.

This sequence joins TRBV7-9 and TRBJ1-4, with D possibly being TRBD1 (5 bases). This CDR3 has 14 residues. Trimming took 0 bases from V and 7 from J, leaving 9 bases between them. The germline V gene encodes CDR1 SEHNR and CDR2 FQNEAQ (reference sequence). The CDR3 here is CASSLAGDGEKLFF. The CDR3 DNA is TGTGCCAGCAGCTTAGCCGGGGACGGTGAAAAACTGTTTTTT.

The chain has TRBV6-1 and TRBJ2-5, with 10 bases fitting TRBD2. Unmatched junction bases numbered 8, after V lost 5 bases and J lost 5 bases. CDR3 length equals 15 residues. CDR1 is MNHNS, CDR2 SASEGT, per germline. This chain's CDR3 is CASSNLAGDGETQYF. The CDR3 region has the DNA TGTGCCAGCAGTAACCTAGCGGGAGACGGTGAGACCCAGTACTTC.

On this clone: The same CDR3 is also encoded by other DNA sequences in this sample. The rearrangement links TRBV18 to TRBJ1-3; D call uncertain. This CDR3 has 15 residues. Trimming removed 2 bases at V and 0 bases at J, with 8 bases between. Germline values: CDR1 KGHSH, CDR2 LQKENI. CDR3 residues: CASSPTGSSGNTIYF. DNA for the CDR3: TGTGCCAGCTCACCAACCGGGAGCTCTGGAAACACCATATATTTT.

The chain couples TRBV21-1 to TRBJ2-7; TRBD1 is the table's D call and was not checked against the DNA. TRBV21-1 represents a pseudogene. The length of the CDR3 is 16 residues. CDR3 in DNA: TGTGCCAGCAGCAAAGCGCTTTTGACAGGGGCCCACGAGCAGTACTTC. Protein product: CASSKALLTGAHEQYF.

This sequence joins TRBV7-2 and TRBJ2-5; TRBD2 aligns across 10 bases. The CDR3 runs 15 residues. Trimming cost V 0 bases and J 5 bases; bases outside gene matches: 3. Per germline, CDR1 SGHTA and CDR2 FQGNSA. The CDR3 DNA is TGTGCCAGCAGCTTAGCGCTAGCGGGAGTGGAGACCCAGTACTTC. It codes for CASSLALAGVETQYF.